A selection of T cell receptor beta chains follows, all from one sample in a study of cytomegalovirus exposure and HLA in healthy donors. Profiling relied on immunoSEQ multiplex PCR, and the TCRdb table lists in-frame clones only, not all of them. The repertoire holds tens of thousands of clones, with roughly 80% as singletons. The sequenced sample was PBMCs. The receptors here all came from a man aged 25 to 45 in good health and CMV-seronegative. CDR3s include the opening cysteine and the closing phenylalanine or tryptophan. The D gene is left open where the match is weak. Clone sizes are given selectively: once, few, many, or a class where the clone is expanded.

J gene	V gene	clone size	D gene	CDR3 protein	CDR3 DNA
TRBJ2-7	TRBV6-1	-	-	CASTLRQGDVDEQYF	TGTGCCAGCACCTTAAGACAAGGCGATGTGGACGAGCAGTACTTC
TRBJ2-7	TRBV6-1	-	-	CASSARLEQYF	TGTGCCAGCAGTGCGCGACTCGAGCAGTACTTC
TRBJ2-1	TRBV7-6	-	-	CASSRTGRVSNEQFF	TGTGCCAGCAGCCGGACAGGGAGGGTGAGCAATGAGCAGTTCTTC
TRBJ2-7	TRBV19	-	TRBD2	CASSISGQGLAGDEQYF	TGTGCCAGTAGTATCTCGGGACAGGGACTAGCGGGAGACGAGCAGTACTTC
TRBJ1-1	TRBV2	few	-	CASSPLTLLNTEAFF	TGTGCCAGCAGTCCCTTGACACTTTTGAACACTGAAGCTTTCTTT
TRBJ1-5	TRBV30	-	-	CAWSFSFNQPQHF	TGTGCCTGGAGTTTTAGTTTCAATCAGCCCCAGCATTTT
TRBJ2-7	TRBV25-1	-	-	CASSETTYEQYF	TGTGCCAGCAGTGAGACTACCTACGAGCAGTACTTC
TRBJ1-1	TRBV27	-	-	CASSRRDYFTEAFF	TGTGCCAGCAGCCGCCGGGATTACTTCACTGAAGCTTTCTTT
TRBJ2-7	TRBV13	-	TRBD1	CASSLGQGVVYEQYF	TGTGCCAGCAGCCTCGGACAGGGGGTCGTTTACGAGCAGTACTTC
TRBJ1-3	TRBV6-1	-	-	CASRQPGSRNTIYF	TGTGCCAGCAGGCAACCAGGGTCACGAAACACCATATATTTT
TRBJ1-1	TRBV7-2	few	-	CASSLVGVGENTEAFF	TGTGCCAGCAGCTTAGTCGGGGTCGGGGAGAACACTGAAGCTTTCTTT
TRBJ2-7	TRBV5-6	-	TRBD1	CASSLGQGRHEQYF	TGTGCCAGCAGCTTAGGACAGGGTCGCCACGAGCAGTACTTC
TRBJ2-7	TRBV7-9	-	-	CASSLKAETYEQYF	TGTGCCAGCAGCTTAAAAGCGGAAACCTACGAGCAGTACTTC
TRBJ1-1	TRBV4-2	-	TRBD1	CASSQRQGMNTEAFF	TGTGCCAGCAGCCAGCGACAGGGTATGAACACTGAAGCTTTCTTT
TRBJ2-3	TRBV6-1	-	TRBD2	CASSGSIAGGGDTQYF	TGTGCCAGCAGTGGGAGCATCGCGGGGGGGGGTGATACGCAGTATTTT
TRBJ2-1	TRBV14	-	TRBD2	CASSRPRGTSGRAEQFF	TGTGCCAGCAGCCGTCCAAGAGGGACTAGCGGGAGGGCTGAGCAGTTCTTC
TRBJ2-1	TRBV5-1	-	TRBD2	CASSLVPGLAGVDEQFF	TGCGCCAGCAGCTTGGTTCCGGGACTAGCGGGAGTGGATGAGCAGTTCTTC
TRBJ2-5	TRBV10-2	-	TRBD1	CASGQGAETQYF	TGCGCCAGCGGACAGGGGGCCGAGACCCAGTACTTC
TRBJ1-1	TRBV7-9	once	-	CASTTTNTHQLMNTEAFF	TGTGCCAGCACCACTACAAATACACACCAGCTCATGAACACTGAAGCTTTCTTT
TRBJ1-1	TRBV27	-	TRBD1	CASSSQTGRRTEAFF	TGTGCCAGCAGTTCCCAGACAGGGAGAAGGACTGAAGCTTTCTTT
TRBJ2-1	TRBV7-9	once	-	CASNQRGEQFF	TGTGCCAGCAACCAAAGGGGTGAGCAGTTCTTC
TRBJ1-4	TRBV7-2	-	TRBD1	CASSPRQGAYEKLFF	TGTGCCAGCAGCCCGCGGCAGGGGGCGTACGAAAAACTGTTTTTT
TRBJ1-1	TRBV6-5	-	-	CASSRTALNTEAFF	TGTGCCAGCAGCAGGACAGCCTTGAACACTGAAGCTTTCTTT
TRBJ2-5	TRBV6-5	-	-	CASSQSGSETQYF	TGTGCCAGCAGTCAATCAGGGTCAGAGACCCAGTACTTC
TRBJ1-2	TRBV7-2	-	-	CASSSYRQVNYGYTF	TGTGCCAGCAGCTCATACCGACAGGTTAACTATGGCTACACCTTC
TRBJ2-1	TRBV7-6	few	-	CASSLARGQIDEQFF	TGTGCCAGCAGCTTAGCGCGGGGACAGATCGATGAGCAGTTCTTC
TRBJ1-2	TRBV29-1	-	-	CSVDGGDSNYGYTF	TGCAGCGTTGACGGGGGTGACTCTAACTATGGCTACACCTTC
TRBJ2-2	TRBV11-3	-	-	CASSPARGVSTGELFF	TGTGCCAGCAGCCCCGCTAGGGGTGTTAGCACCGGGGAGCTGTTTTTT
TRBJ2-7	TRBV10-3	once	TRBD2	CAISGLAGNSYEQYF	TGTGCCATCAGCGGACTAGCGGGCAACTCCTACGAGCAGTACTTC
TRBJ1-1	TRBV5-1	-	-	CASSSSRDYTEAFF	TGCGCCAGCAGCTCTTCCCGGGACTACACTGAAGCTTTCTTT
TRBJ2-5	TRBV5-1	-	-	CASSFKNRGQETQYF	TGCGCCAGCAGTTTTAAAAACCGGGGACAAGAGACCCAGTACTTC
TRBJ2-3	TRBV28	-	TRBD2	CASSPPTSGDTDTQYF	TGTGCCAGCAGTCCCCCGACTAGCGGGGACACAGATACGCAGTATTTT
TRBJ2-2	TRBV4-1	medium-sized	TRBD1	CASRTGVTGELFF	TGCGCCAGCAGGACAGGGGTTACCGGGGAGCTGTTTTTT
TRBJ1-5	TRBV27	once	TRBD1	CASTSTGGSNQPQHF	TGTGCCAGCACCTCGACAGGGGGAAGCAATCAGCCCCAGCATTTT
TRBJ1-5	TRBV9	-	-	CASSADFSQPQHF	TGTGCCAGCAGCGCAGACTTCAGTCAGCCCCAGCATTTT
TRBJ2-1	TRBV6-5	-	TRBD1	CASSYEGQVSYNEQFF	TGTGCCAGCAGTTACGAAGGACAGGTTTCCTACAATGAGCAGTTCTTC
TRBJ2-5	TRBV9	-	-	CASSVGPGETQYF	TGTGCCAGCAGCGTAGGGCCCGGGGAGACCCAGTACTTC
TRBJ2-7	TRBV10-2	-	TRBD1	CASMQGAGSYEQYF	TGCGCCAGTATGCAGGGGGCTGGCTCCTACGAGCAGTACTTC
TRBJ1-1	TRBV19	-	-	CASSEQGGLNTEAFF	TGTGCCAGTAGTGAACAGGGAGGGCTGAACACTGAAGCTTTCTTT
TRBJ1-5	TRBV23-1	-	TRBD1	CASRHRQGNQPQHF	TGCGCCAGCAGACACCGACAGGGTAATCAGCCCCAGCATTTT
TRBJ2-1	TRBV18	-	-	CASSPPARYNEQFF	TGTGCCAGCTCACCACCGGCCCGTTACAATGAGCAGTTCTTC
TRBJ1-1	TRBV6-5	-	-	CASSYGGEGGTEAFF	TGTGCCAGCAGTTACGGGGGAGAAGGGGGAACTGAAGCTTTCTTT
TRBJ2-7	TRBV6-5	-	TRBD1	CASSYPGQPYEQYF	TGTGCCAGCAGTTACCCGGGACAGCCCTACGAGCAGTACTTC
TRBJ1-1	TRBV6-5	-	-	CASSSTVNTEAFF	TGTGCCAGCAGCTCGACAGTGAACACTGAAGCTTTCTTT
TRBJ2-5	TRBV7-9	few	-	CASSLAADQETQYF	TGTGCCAGCAGCTTAGCTGCGGACCAAGAGACCCAGTACTTC
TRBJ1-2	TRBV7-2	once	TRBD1	CASSFKSGTGYGYTF	TGTGCCAGCAGCTTTAAATCCGGGACAGGCTATGGCTACACCTTC
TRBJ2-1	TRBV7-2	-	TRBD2	CASSEGLAGLLQFF	TGTGCCAGCAGCGAAGGACTAGCGGGATTATTACAGTTCTTC
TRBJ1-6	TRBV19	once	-	CASSIVGGDNSPLHF	TGTGCCAGTAGTATAGTGGGAGGTGATAATTCACCCCTCCACTTT
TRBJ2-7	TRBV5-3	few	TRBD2	CARSWRTSGYEQYF	TGTGCCAGAAGCTGGAGGACTAGCGGCTACGAGCAGTACTTC
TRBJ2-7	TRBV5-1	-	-	CASSLASGGEQYF	TGCGCCAGCAGCTTGGCCTCAGGGGGGGAGCAGTACTTC
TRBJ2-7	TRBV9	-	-	CASSVATTEEQYF	TGTGCCAGCAGCGTAGCTACCACGGAGGAGCAGTACTTC
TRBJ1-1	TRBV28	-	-	CASSPPRQGFVAFF	TGTGCCAGCAGCCCCCCGCGGCAGGGTTTTGTAGCTTTCTTT
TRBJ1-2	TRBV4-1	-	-	CASSPRQSLKLYGYTF	TGCGCCAGCAGCCCCAGGCAGTCCCTCAAACTCTATGGCTACACCTTC
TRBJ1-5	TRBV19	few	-	CASSLFSGGGQPQHF	TGTGCCAGTAGTCTCTTTTCGGGGGGCGGTCAGCCCCAGCATTTT
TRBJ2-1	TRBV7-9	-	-	CSSSAPYRTYNEQFF	TGTTCCAGCAGCGCGCCCTACAGGACCTACAATGAGCAGTTCTTC
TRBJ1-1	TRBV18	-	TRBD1	CASDRGMNTEAFF	TGTGCCAGCGACAGGGGCATGAACACTGAAGCTTTCTTT
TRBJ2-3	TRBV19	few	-	CASSIGAGGTDTQYF	TGTGCCAGTAGTATCGGGGCAGGGGGCACAGATACGCAGTATTTT